This T cell receptor (beta chain) is drawn from a study of T cell responses to AZD1222 COVID-19 vaccine (dated by TCRdb to 2020 to 2022). About the study as a whole: AZD1222 recipients whose second dose came at about 4 weeks and those whose second dose came at about 12 weeks were combined into one group, since spike-specific TCR depth and breadth did not differ between the two schedules. Enrollment into the trials was organized by age into subgroups of 18-55, 56-69 and 70-plus years, and those subgroups contained about 160, 30 and 59 TCR-sequenced participants, respectively. A total of 230 to 250 trial participants underwent TCR sequencing, of whom about 210 had received two doses of AZD1222 and about 26 had received two doses of the MenACWY control vaccine.

The germline V end is reduced by 3 bases and the J end by 7 bases; junction bases left unmatched: 5. Counted from cysteine to phenylalanine, this CDR3 has 14 amino acids. The only DNA kept is the CDR3, 42 bases in frame from the first base. CDR1 and CDR2 are drawn from the germline V gene: MNHNS, SASEGT. The CDR3 regions of human TCRbeta chains were subjected to immunosequencing. For the original study's pipeline: TCRs in the repertoires were compared against a reference library of SARS-CoV-2-specific TCRs that had been generated with the MIRA antigen-specificity platform. Breadth was defined as the fraction of unique TCRs that were SARS-CoV-2-associated. Depth was defined as the fraction of total T cells that were SARS-CoV-2-associated. Using the MIRA data, every spike-specific TCR was mapped to the spike region that the TCR reacted to and assigned to either a CD4 or a CD8 class. Log10-transformed breadth and depth values were compared by one-way ANOVA with Sidak's multiple comparisons tests. The immuneACCESS repertoire file appears here via TCRdb, limited to in-frame rearrangements. These files lack a portion of the clones; in checked studies, under half of the deficit traces to unresolved V genes, and the cause of the others is not known. V and J calls and clone size follow that table, whereas D and trimming were derived from the DNA. Across this sample there are 200,000 or so clones, with approximately 90% seen only once. Together, the top ten hold around 5.8% of the sample.

The investigation overall reported the following: A significant rise in spike-specific TCR breadth and depth was observed after two AZD1222 doses relative to day 0 and relative to MenACWY recipients. The 56-69-year group was small, and its depth increase did not reach significance, likely because of low power. Epitopes outside the regions mutated in the B.1.351 and B.1.1.7 variants were reportedly recognized by nearly half of the unique spike-specific TCRs. Participants were mostly white British and included more females than males, and it was suggested by the authors that clonal diversity may have been underestimated. Conclusions about previously exposed vaccinees are limited, since just a handful of AZD1222 recipients were seropositive for SARS-CoV-2 at baseline. CD4 TCRs associated with the vaccine covered the entire spike protein, and the dominant responses were in regions 160-218 and 743-854. No day 14 peak-response samples were available, so repertoires were characterized only after the peak T cell response.

Details on this clone: Its antigen specificity is not known. No much larger clone is present one base from it, and per-base qualities are unavailable.

Explained via the paper, the time point label denotes: baseline before first vaccination. Samples from vaccinated people were obtained from the UK trials COV001 and COV002, which included a single-blind randomized controlled phase 2/3 trial of AZD1222 (ChAdOx1 nCoV-19) in healthy adults. Trial participant PBMC samples were collected at day 0 and day 28 after the second dose for TCRbeta chain sequencing. The TCR comes from an adult in good health. This receptor chain uses TRBV6-1 and TRBJ2-1, with 8 bases in between that match TRBD1. The sequences come from peripheral blood, collected on day 0 of AZD1222 vaccination. This receptor has the CDR3 CASSDGTGGNEQFF. Here is the DNA: TGTGCCAGCAGTGACGGGACAGGTGGGAATGAGCAGTTCTTC.